Shown below are 4 T cell receptor beta chains from a single sample sequenced in a study of T-cell memory formation after mild COVID-19 (dated by TCRdb to the early 2020s). Library preparation used 5' RACE. The sample was run on an Illumina NovaSeq 6000. TCRdb reprocessed the public reads (quality trimming at Q25 with fastp, clone calling with MiXCR) and kept in-frame beta chains. Entries are consolidated by CDR3 protein sequence, retaining the most common genes and DNA. This sample is represented by around 340,000 distinct CDR3 sequences; about 13% of them were singletons. The leading ten clones occupy roughly 20% of the sample. Sequencing used PBMCs or a T cell subset sorted from them (not recorded which). The receptors shown here come from a man in his late teens or twenties who had mild COVID-19 (a few samples of this study predate the infection). The sample titles of this study are shuffled in the database, so cell type and time point are left out; the donor was told from shared clones.

In nucleotides, the CDR3 is TGTGCCAGCAGCACGGGGAACTACGAGCAGTACTTC. This encodes CASSTGNYEQYF. The chain employs TRBV25-1 and TRBJ2-7; possible D gene TRBD2, 5 bases. This CDR3 comprises 12 residues. The germline CDR1 and CDR2 sequences are MGHDK and SYGVNS. V was trimmed by 6 bases and J by 3 bases, leaving 9 bases between them.

J is TRBJ2-2 and V is TRBV9, with 7 bases identical to TRBD1. The CDR3 contains 17 residues. Trimming at V came to 4 bases and at J to 2 bases, leaving 11 bases not matched to a gene. Per the germline V gene, CDR1 is SGDLS and CDR2 is YYNGEE. CDR3 loop: CASSPPTTGANTGELFF. Written as DNA, the CDR3 is TGTGCCAGCAGCCCACCAACCACAGGGGCAAACACCGGGGAGCTGTTTTTT.

This clonotype was picked up a small number of times. The chain recombines TRBV19 with TRBJ2-1, with D possibly matching TRBD2 (6 bases). In germline, CDR1 is LNHDA, CDR2 SQIVND (reference sequence). The V end was cut by 3 bases, the J end by 0 bases, with 9 bases between. This CDR3 has 15 amino acids. This CDR3 reads CASSMLGGSYNEQFF. CDR3 in DNA: TGTGCCAGTAGTATGTTGGGGGGCTCCTACAATGAGCAGTTCTTC.

This clonotype showed up just a few times. This CDR3 reads CASSPLGAFLEDTQYF. The DNA of the CDR3 is TGTGCCAGCTCACCATTGGGGGCCTTCCTCGAGGATACGCAGTATTTT. The chain has TRBV18 and TRBJ2-3; possible D gene TRBD1, 6 bases. V was pared by 2 bases and J by 6 bases, with 18 bases between. Germline assignment: CDR1 KGHSH and CDR2 LQKENI. CDR3 length equals 16 residues.